Ten or more counts support the clone carrying this T cell receptor (beta chain). CDR1 is DFQATT and CDR2 is SNEGSKA in the germline V gene (reference sequence). The CDR3 loop spans 16 amino acids. V was pared by 5 bases and J by 3 bases, with 8 bases of the junction left unmatched. This specimen belongs to a study of T-cell memory formation after mild COVID-19. 5'RACE with constant-segment primers yielded barcoded, UMI-tagged TCR alpha and TCR beta cDNA libraries. TCRdb reanalysed the 5' RACE reads using MiXCR and keeps one entry per CDR3 protein. Among 340,000 or so distinct CDR3 sequences listed, approximately 12% were seen once.

V usage is TRBV20-1 and J usage is TRBJ2-1; TRBD2 aligns across 12 bases. Sequenced sample: PBMCs or a T cell subset sorted from them (not recorded which). The sequence came from a young man who had mild COVID-19 (a few samples of this study predate the infection). Cell type and time point are not known. In DNA form, the CDR3 reads TGCAGTGCTCCTCCAAGGACTAGCGGGGACTACAATGAGCAGTTCTTC. Translation gives CSAPPRTSGDYNEQFF.